A single sample is the source of the 19 T cell receptor beta chains below, sequenced in a study of shared clonotypes between healthy human individuals. CD45RO-negative, CCR7-positively selected cells formed the naive CD8 fraction, excluding terminally differentiated effector memory CD45RA+ cells. Sequencing used immunoSEQ multiplex PCR; TCRdb keeps in-frame clones, though not all of them. The sample has about 2.2 million clones; about 93% are singletons. Sequenced input: naive CD8+ T cells from PBMCs. The receptors derive from a young man in good health. Some clones in this sample may be carry-over from other donors' samples.

This chain connects TRBV15 to TRBJ2-1; a possible D gene is TRBD2 (6 bases). The V gene's germline CDR1 is LNHNV and CDR2 YYDKDF (reference sequence). The length of the CDR3 is 15 residues. V shed 1 base and J shed 8 bases, with 15 bases lying between them. CDR3 residues: CATSRVTSLVDEQFF. CDR3 coding DNA: TGTGCCACCAGCAGAGTTACTAGCTTAGTCGATGAGCAGTTCTTC.

V is TRBV2 and J is TRBJ2-7; D is possibly TRBD1 or TRBD2 (5 bases each). The CDR3 consists of 15 residues. The V and J ends lost 10 bases and 2 bases respectively, with 21 bases between them. CDR1 SNHLY and CDR2 FYNNEI come from the germline V gene. The CDR3: CATPPERDHPYEQYF. The CDR3 nucleotides read TGTGCCACCCCCCCGGAAAGGGACCACCCCTACGAGCAGTACTTC.

The V and J genes are TRBV7-6 and TRBJ2-5; the D gene is possibly TRBD1 (6 bases). This CDR3 is built from 14 residues. The germline CDR1 and CDR2 sequences are SGHVS and FNYEAQ. V was pared by 1 base and J by 3 bases, with 9 bases between. The CDR3 loop reads CASSLDRVEETQYF. CDR3 bases: TGTGCCAGCAGCTTAGACAGGGTGGAAGAGACCCAGTACTTC.

The chain employs TRBV9 and TRBJ2-3; 7 nucleotides line up with TRBD2. Germline V gene lookup returns CDR1 SGDLS and CDR2 YYNGEE. V trimming: 6 bases; J trimming: 4 bases; junction bases outside the gene matches: 17. This CDR3 contains 17 residues. CDR3: CASIRGSSGPSSDTQYF. The CDR3 DNA is TGTGCCAGCATCCGGGGGTCTAGCGGCCCCTCGTCAGATACGCAGTATTTT.

A single count supports this clone. The chain couples TRBV6-1 to TRBJ1-4; D uncertain. Germline V gene sequence: CDR1 MNHNS, CDR2 SASEGT. V was trimmed by 2 bases and J by 6 bases, leaving 10 bases between them. CDR3 size: 14 residues. CDR3 in DNA: TGTGCCAGCAGTGAAATCGGGTCGGATGAAAAACTGTTTTTT. It translates to CASSEIGSDEKLFF.

The chain uses TRBV28 and TRBJ1-2, with D possibly matching TRBD1 (5 bases). V lost 7 bases and J lost 4, with 7 bases in between. CDR1 is MDHEN, CDR2 SYDVKM, per germline. This CDR3 comprises 11 residues. Written as DNA, the CDR3 is TGTGCCAGCACAGGGACCTATGGCTACACCTTC. Translation gives CASTGTYGYTF.

The chain uses TRBV7-9 and TRBJ1-1, with 9 bases identical to TRBD1. Unmatched junction bases numbered 14, after V lost 4 bases and J lost 5 bases. The CDR3 sequence is 17 residues long. The germline CDR1 and CDR2 sequences are SEHNR and FQNEAQ (reference sequence). The DNA for the CDR3 is TGTGCCAGCAGCTCCGGACGACAGGGGGGCCTGGGGACTGAAGCTTTCTTT. Protein: CASSSGRQGGLGTEAFF.

V usage is TRBV6-5 and J usage is TRBJ2-6; D remains ambiguous. Germline CDR1 is MNHEY and CDR2 is SVGAGI. Trimming pared 7 bases from V and 1 base from J, leaving 5 bases between. This CDR3 region has 13 residues. The CDR3 nucleotides read TGTGCCAGCATCGGATCTGGGGCCAACGTCCTGACTTTC. It translates to CASIGSGANVLTF.

The chain employs TRBV9 and TRBJ1-2; 7 bases align to TRBD1. The germline V gene encodes CDR1 SGDLS and CDR2 YYNGEE. With 0 bases clipped from V and 2 bases from J, the junction kept 13 bases outside the gene matches. The CDR3 covers 18 residues. CDR3 in DNA: TGTGCCAGCAGCGTAGGGTCAAGGGGGACAGAAGGAAACTATGGCTACACCTTC. Protein: CASSVGSRGTEGNYGYTF.

The J gene is TRBJ2-1, the V gene TRBV2; TRBD1 matches 10 bases. CDR3 length equals 14 residues. The junction had 7 bases not matched to a gene; V was cut back by 6 bases and J by 8 bases. Germline loops: CDR1 SNHLY, CDR2 FYNNEI. CDR3 nucleotide sequence: TGTGCCAGCAGCGCCGGGGACAGGGGCCATGAGCAGTTCTTC. The encoded protein is CASSAGDRGHEQFF.

This chain uses TRBV20-1 with TRBJ2-5; D call uncertain. CDR1 and CDR2 (germline): DFQATT, SNEGSKA (reference sequence). Trimming removed 7 bases from V and 2 bases from J, with 5 bases in between. The CDR3 spans 10 residues. Written as DNA, the CDR3 is TGCAGTGGTATGCAAGAGACCCAGTACTTC. Its translation: CSGMQETQYF.

This clone was observed once. This chain uses TRBV27 with TRBJ1-2; D is perhaps TRBD1 (6 bases). V was clipped by 7 bases and J by 8 bases, with 26 bases between them. This CDR3 spans 16 amino acids. Germline CDR1 and CDR2: MNHEY and SMNVEV (reference sequence). This CDR3 is CASTPSGGSITFGYTF. In DNA form, the CDR3 reads TGTGCCAGCACTCCGTCTGGGGGCTCCATCACATTCGGCTACACCTTC.

This clone was seen once. The rearrangement joins TRBV29-1 to TRBJ2-5; TRBD1 matches 9 bases. The DNA end is more similar to TRBJ2-7, so the J call may be wrong. The CDR3 is 14 amino acids. Germline V CDR1 and CDR2: SQVTM, ANQGSEA. This CDR3 is CSVAGTGNPYEQYF. CDR3 sequence (DNA): TGCAGCGTTGCCGGGACAGGGAATCCCTACGAGCAGTACTTC.

The V and J genes are TRBV9 and TRBJ2-1, with 14 nucleotides matching TRBD2. The CDR3 is 15 amino acids. The germline V gene encodes CDR1 SGDLS and CDR2 YYNGEE. Losses at the gene ends were 3 bases for V and 9 bases for J; bases not matched to a gene: 5. The CDR3: CASSASGTSGGEQFF. For the CDR3, the DNA is TGTGCCAGCAGCGCGTCCGGGACTAGCGGGGGTGAGCAGTTCTTC.

V gene TRBV6-9 combines with J gene TRBJ2-5; no clear D. V lost 10 bases to trimming and J lost 2 bases, with 23 bases between them. The CDR3 spans 16 residues. CDR1 is MNHGY and CDR2 is SVAAGI in the germline V gene. The CDR3 region is CATTKYPGGVQETQYF. The CDR3 nucleotides read TGTGCCACTACAAAGTATCCGGGCGGAGTACAAGAGACCCAGTACTTC.

The V call is TRBV28, the J call TRBJ1-1; weak D call: TRBD1 (5 bases). Per germline, CDR1 MDHEN and CDR2 SYDVKM. Trimming cost V 5 bases and J 1 base, with 11 bases left between them. The CDR3 length is 14 residues. CDR3 protein: CASSTTGWNTEAFF. DNA for the CDR3: TGTGCCAGCAGTACAACAGGCTGGAACACTGAAGCTTTCTTT. Based on the CDR3 plus reference TRBV28 and TRBJ1-1, the full variable domain is DVKVTQSSRYLVKRTGEKVFLECVQDMDHENMFWYRQDPGLGLRLIYFSYDVKMKEKGDIPEGYSVSREKKERFSLILESASTNQTSMYLCASSTTGWNTEAFFGQGTRLTVV.

V gene TRBV27 combines with J gene TRBJ2-5, with 7 nucleotides matching TRBD1. Losses at the gene ends were 5 bases for V and 5 bases for J; bases not matched to a gene: 14. The CDR3 is made up of 16 amino acids. Germline V CDR1 and CDR2: MNHEY, SMNVEV (reference sequence). The CDR3 bases are TGTGCCAGCAGTCCTTCTACGGGACAGAAGGTGGAGACCCAGTACTTC. Translated, it gives CASSPSTGQKVETQYF.

The chain carries TRBV11-2 and TRBJ2-7; no definite D call. The CDR3 is made up of 15 amino acids. Germline CDR1 and CDR2: SGHAT and FQNNGV. Trimming cost V 3 bases and J 3 bases, with 15 bases left between them. The DNA of the CDR3 is TGTGCCAGCAGCTTGGGTTTGTTTCAACACTACGAGCAGTACTTC. Amino acid sequence: CASSLGLFQHYEQYF.

This chain uses TRBV10-3 with TRBJ2-7; a possible D gene is TRBD2 (7 bases). Germline loops: CDR1 ENHRY, CDR2 SYGVKD. V lost 3 bases and J 6 bases, leaving 21 bases between the germline ends. The CDR3 loop spans 16 amino acids. The CDR3 region has the DNA TGTGCCATCAGTGATCTGGGGGGGGCGAACCCCCGCGAGCAGTACTTC. Translated: CAISDLGGANPREQYF.